These T cell receptor beta chains were read from a single sample in a study of cytomegalovirus exposure and HLA in healthy donors. Profiling relied on immunoSEQ multiplex PCR, and the TCRdb table lists in-frame clones only, not all of them. The data contain 310,000 or so clones, 70% to 90% of them seen just once; the ten biggest clones take up 2% to 3%. Sequenced input: PBMCs. Receptors were obtained from a woman aged 18-29 years in good health and CMV-seronegative. Both conserved end residues are part of each CDR3. A D gene is named only where the DNA matches it firmly. Some rows mark clone size as missing; the rest say once, few, many or name a class of expanded clone.

J gene | D gene | clone size | V gene | CDR3 DNA | CDR3 protein
TRBJ1-4 | NA | NA | TRBV25-1 | TGTGCCAGCAGTGAACGCTTAGCAGGGGAGCTAATGCACGAAAAACTGTTTTTT | CASSERLAGELMHEKLFF
TRBJ1-2 | NA | NA | TRBV18 | TGTGCCAGCTCATCCTCAGGCCAGGATTATGGCTACACCTTC | CASSSSGQDYGYTF
TRBJ2-5 | TRBD2 | NA | TRBV7-3 | TGTGCCAGCAGCTTATTTAGCGGGGGAACACAAGAGACCCAGTACTTC | CASSLFSGGTQETQYF
TRBJ2-5 | TRBD2 | NA | TRBV2 | TGTGCCAGCAGTGATAGTTACGGGACTAGATTACAAGAGACCCAGTACTTC | CASSDSYGTRLQETQYF
TRBJ2-7 | TRBD2 | once | TRBV7-3 | TGTGCCAGCAGCTTATCAGGGACTAGCGACGAGCAGTACTTC | CASSLSGTSDEQYF
TRBJ1-2 | TRBD1 | NA | TRBV19 | TGTGCCAGTAGTATAGGGGACAGCAACTATGGCTACACCTTC | CASSIGDSNYGYTF
TRBJ1-1 | TRBD1 | NA | TRBV29-1 | TGCAGCGTTTGGTTAGGAGGGGGCAACACTGAAGCTTTCTTT | CSVWLGGGNTEAFF
TRBJ2-1 | TRBD2 | NA | TRBV11-2 | TGTGCCAGCACGAGGGGCGGGGGGGGGATCAATGAGCAGTTCTTC | CASTRGGGGINEQFF
TRBJ2-3 | NA | NA | TRBV4-1 | TGCGCCAGCAGCCAAGGACTTCTCACAGATACGCAGTATTTT | CASSQGLLTDTQYF
TRBJ2-7 | NA | NA | TRBV30 | TGTGCCTGGAGTGCTCCGCGTGGGCCCGAGCAGTACTTC | CAWSAPRGPEQYF
TRBJ2-2 | NA | NA | TRBV21-1 | TGTGCCAGCAGGAGGCGGAGGGCGAGCGGGGAGCTGTTTTTT | CASRRRRASGELFF
TRBJ2-7 | NA | NA | TRBV18 | TGTGCCAGCGCCTACACTAGAGACTCCTACGAGCAGTACTTC | CASAYTRDSYEQYF
TRBJ1-2 | TRBD1 | NA | TRBV5-1 | TGCGCCAGCAGCCCTGAGGACAGGGGGTTCAATGGCTACACCTTC | CASSPEDRGFNGYTF
TRBJ1-1 | TRBD1 | NA | TRBV7-3 | TGTGCCAGCAGCATACAGGGGGGCATGAACACTGAAGCTTTCTTT | CASSIQGGMNTEAFF
TRBJ2-5 | TRBD2 | NA | TRBV6-7 | TGTGCCAGCAGTTACGCCCCGGAGTCTACAAAGCGGGGGGGCAAGAAAATGGAGACCCAGTACTTC | CASSYAPESTKRGGKKMETQYF
TRBJ2-7 | NA | NA | TRBV29-1 | TGCAGCGCATCCACGGGGAACTACTACAACGAGCAGTACTTC | CSASTGNYYNEQYF
TRBJ2-3 | NA | NA | TRBV7-6 | TGTGCCAGCAGCTTATCGGCTAGCTCCTTATCAGATACGCAGTATTTT | CASSLSASSLSDTQYF
TRBJ2-2 | NA | NA | TRBV7-3 | TGTGCCAGCACCGCTGAGGGCGGGGAGCTGTTTTTT | CASTAEGGELFF
TRBJ2-1 | TRBD1 | NA | TRBV5-1 | TGCGCCAGCAGCCCGGCCCAGGACGGAACCGGGACAGGGTTCTACAATGAGCAGTTCTTC | CASSPAQDGTGTGFYNEQFF
TRBJ2-7 | NA | NA | TRBV7-6 | TGTGCCAGCAGCTTATCACCCGCCGGCGAGCAGTACTTC | CASSLSPAGEQYF
TRBJ1-5 | NA | NA | TRBV18 | TGCGCCAGCTCACTAACCCTCAGGGGTAGCAATCAGCCCCAGCATTTT | CASSLTLRGSNQPQHF
TRBJ2-1 | NA | NA | TRBV12-5 | TGTGCTAGTGGTTTAACTAATTCCGGGACTGAATCCTACAATGAGCAGTTCTTC | CASGLTNSGTESYNEQFF
TRBJ1-2 | NA | NA | TRBV2 | TGTGCCAGCAGTGATAATCCCCCCTATGGCTACACCTTC | CASSDNPPYGYTF
TRBJ1-1 | NA | NA | TRBV5-1 | TGCGCCAGCAGCTTGGACAGGGTTGGGACGACTGAAGCTTTCTTT | CASSLDRVGTTEAFF
TRBJ2-3 | NA | NA | TRBV2 | TGTGCCAGCAGTGAAGCGGGGGGACCAGGGGATACGCAGTATTTT | CASSEAGGPGDTQYF
TRBJ2-1 | TRBD1 | NA | TRBV11-3 | TGTGCCAGCAGCTTAGGACAGGGAAAATACAATGAGCAGTTCTTC | CASSLGQGKYNEQFF
TRBJ2-1 | NA | NA | TRBV5-6 | TGTGCCAGCAGTTTTAGATCGTCGAGGTCCTACAATGAGCAGTTCTTC | CASSFRSSRSYNEQFF
TRBJ1-1 | NA | NA | TRBV11-2 | TGTGCCAGCAGCTCCACAGGGAGTGAAGCTTTCTTT | CASSSTGSEAFF
TRBJ2-1 | NA | NA | TRBV20-1 | TGCAGTGCTAGCCCAGGGAATGAGCAGTTCTTC | CSASPGNEQFF